This TCR beta chain was identified in a study of blood T cell repertoires in COVID-19 (dated by TCRdb to between 2020 and 2021). About the full investigation: Samples covering the acute and convalescent phases of COVID-19 were provided by collaborators in the United States, Italy and Spain. The material from the prospective study consisted of cDNA or gDNA derived from T cells, B-cell-depleted T cells, or PBMCs. A freely available public database, intended as a resource for researchers studying the immune response to SARS-CoV-2, is where the repertoires were released. Samples were obtained from the ongoing ImmuneRACE study (first 160 participants) and from 1,200 or so subjects provided by 6 global collaborators. Where available, HLA class I and class II types were taken from metadata supplied by the sample provider and were not determined by assay-based typing. Subjects who had been exposed to COVID-19, were actively infected with it, or had recovered from it provided the deeply sampled blood TCRbeta repertoires that made up the dataset. A de-identified subject ID, COVID-19 status, age in years and sex were almost always included in the sample metadata. Results and caveats for the whole study, not just this receptor: How much clinical and demographic metadata was included differed by source and by participant, and the metadata was provided uncurated.

Whole blood was collected in K2EDTA tubes by collaborating institutions according to the institutions' own protocols. Collaborator samples were shipped for TCRbeta analysis as frozen whole blood, isolated PBMCs, or DNA extracted from either sample type. As concerns this clone: Its antigen remains undetermined. Base qualities were left out, and no much larger clone turns up one base away.

TCRbeta CDR3 regions were amplified from genomic DNA using the immunoSEQ Assay, a bias-controlled multiplex PCR. The original methods were these. The number of nucleated cells in each sample was estimated by amplification of reference gene primers within the assay. Sequence reads were collapsed and filtered to measure the absolute abundance of every unique TCRbeta CDR3 rearrangement. For each sample, productive Simpson clonality was calculated as the square root of Simpson's diversity index across productive rearrangements. TCRdb re-hosts the immuneACCESS table, in-frame sequences only. Its copies lack some clones; in the studies checked, an unresolved V gene accounts for under half of them, and the cause for the rest is not known. D and trimming were read from the DNA, whereas the V and J calls and clone size are those reported in that table. This sample has 130,000 to 150,000 clones in its table, and roughly nine tenths of those were observed once. 1.5% to 2% of the sample comes from the top ten.

The sample comprised peripheral blood. The receptor comes from a human donor in a cohort sampled during active COVID-19.

The DNA sequence reads TGTGCTAGTGGACCTCAGGGGGGAAATCAGCCCCAGCATTTT. Its product reads: CASGPQGGNQPQHF. The chain is encoded by TRBV12-5 joined to TRBJ1-5, and TRBD1 aligns with 7 junction nucleotides. Clipping removes 6 bases from V and 4 bases from J, with 6 as the unmatched junction base count. Spanning cysteine to phenylalanine, the CDR3 consists of 14 amino acids. Only the CDR3 part of the read is kept: 42 bases, read in frame from the first base. Taken from the germline V gene, the CDR1 and CDR2 loops are LGHNT and FRNRAP.